Listed below are T cell receptor beta chains from one sample, sequenced in a study of regulatory T cells in long-lasting Graves disease. TCRdb re-analysed the multiplex PCR reads in MiXCR, keeping a single row per CDR3 protein. The data hold some 280,000 distinct CDR3 sequences, with under 25% observed a single time. Here the sequenced sample was peripheral blood mononuclear cells (PBMCs), taken when the disease was refractory, from a patient treated with antithyroid drugs. The source is a female donor with Graves disease. CDR3s include the opening cysteine and the closing phenylalanine or tryptophan. Fields, in order: V gene, clone size, D gene, J gene, CDR3 protein, CDR3 DNA. The D gene is left open where the match is weak. Clone size is shown for a subset of rows, as once, few, many or a class of expanded clone.

TRBV6-4,.,TRBD1,TRBJ2-7,CASSPMGGQASYEQYF,TGTGCCAGCAGCCCCATGGGGGGACAGGCCTCCTACGAGCAGTACTTC
TRBV20-1,few,.,TRBJ1-1,CSAREGRSNTEAFF,TGCAGTGCTAGAGAGGGACGGTCGAACACTGAAGCTTTCTTT
TRBV12-3/TRBV12-4,many,TRBD1,TRBJ1-2,CASTSTGLGYGYTF,TGTGCCAGCACCTCGACAGGGTTGGGCTATGGCTACACCTTC
TRBV29-1,few,TRBD2,TRBJ2-3,CSVTSGASTDTQYF,TGCAGCGTAACTAGCGGAGCTAGCACAGATACGCAGTATTTT
TRBV6-1,.,TRBD1,TRBJ2-7,CASSHPGQLNTYEQYF,TGTGCCAGCAGTCACCCGGGACAGCTAAATACCTACGAGCAGTACTTC
TRBV7-2,once,TRBD2,TRBJ2-5,CASSLVASGIETQYF,TGTGCCAGCAGCTTAGTAGCTAGCGGGATAGAGACCCAGTACTTC
TRBV30,.,.,TRBJ1-1,CAWKEFHTEAFF,TGTGCCTGGAAGGAGTTCCACACTGAAGCTTTCTTT
TRBV4-1,few,.,TRBJ1-1,CASSQVQGWTEAFF,TGCGCCAGCAGCCAAGTTCAGGGTTGGACTGAAGCTTTCTTT
TRBV7-2,.,.,TRBJ2-7,CASSLDGTLDEQYF,TGTGCCAGCAGCCTAGACGGGACGCTCGACGAGCAGTACTTC
TRBV5-1,many,.,TRBJ1-2,CASSLAAGINYGYTF,TGCGCCAGCAGCTTGGCGGCAGGGATCAACTATGGCTACACCTTC
TRBV28,.,.,TRBJ1-2,CASSLLDSFYGYTF,TGTGCCAGCAGTTTATTGGACAGTTTTTATGGCTACACCTTC
TRBV4-1,.,.,TRBJ2-5,CASSQARGSQTQYF,TGCGCCAGCAGCCAAGCCAGGGGTAGCCAGACCCAGTACTTC
TRBV3-1,few,.,TRBJ2-3,CASSLRRSTDTQYF,TGTGCCAGCAGCCTCCGGAGGAGCACAGATACGCAGTATTTT
TRBV7-9,many,.,TRBJ2-7,CASSFGAYYEQYF,TGTGCCAGCAGCTTCGGGGCCTACTACGAGCAGTACTTC
TRBV6-2/TRBV6-3,.,TRBD1,TRBJ1-2,CASKTAGGGGYTF,TGTGCCAGCAAGACCGCAGGGGGCGGTGGCTACACCTTC
TRBV7-9,few,TRBD1,TRBJ2-7,CASSLRGRDREYEQYF,TGTGCCAGCAGCTTACGCGGGCGGGACAGGGAGTACGAGCAGTACTTC
TRBV12-3/TRBV12-4,.,.,TRBJ1-1,CASRPQGFDTEAFF,TGTGCCAGCAGACCCCAGGGTTTCGACACTGAAGCTTTCTTT
TRBV15,few,TRBD1,TRBJ1-1,CATGPRQGLAFF,TGTGCCACCGGACCGAGACAGGGTCTAGCTTTCTTT
TRBV2,many,.,TRBJ1-6,CASSRGSYNSPLHF,TGTGCCAGCAGTAGGGGGTCCTATAATTCACCCCTCCACTTT
TRBV18,.,.,TRBJ2-7,CASSPGAAAYEQYF,TGTGCCAGCTCACCAGGAGCGGCAGCCTACGAGCAGTACTTC
TRBV27,.,.,TRBJ2-5,CASRGVAQETQYF,TGTGCCAGCAGAGGGGTGGCGCAAGAGACCCAGTACTTC
TRBV20-1,many,TRBD2,TRBJ2-5,CSAVTSGVWETQYF,TGCAGTGCTGTGACTAGCGGGGTTTGGGAGACCCAGTACTTC
TRBV7-2,.,.,TRBJ2-4,CASSMEGVKNIQYF,TGTGCCAGCTCGATGGAGGGGGTCAAAAACATTCAGTACTTC
TRBV6-9,few,TRBD2,TRBJ2-5,CASSLDSGTKGQETQYF,TGTGCCAGCAGTTTGGATAGCGGGACGAAGGGCCAAGAGACCCAGTACTTC
TRBV6-9,.,TRBD2,TRBJ2-1,CASSSTLLATFGNEQFF,TGTGCCAGCAGTTCAACCTTACTAGCGACCTTTGGCAATGAGCAGTTCTTC
TRBV7-9,.,TRBD1,TRBJ2-7,CASSTAGTATYEQYF,TGTGCCAGCAGCACAGCCGGGACAGCGACCTACGAGCAGTACTTC
TRBV29-1,.,TRBD1,TRBJ2-7,CSVETGGSSYEQYF,TGCAGCGTTGAAACAGGGGGGAGCTCCTACGAGCAGTACTTC
TRBV4-3,few,.,TRBJ1-4,CASSPDTQNEKLFF,TGCGCCAGCAGCCCCGACACCCAAAATGAAAAACTGTTTTTT
TRBV6-1,many,TRBD1,TRBJ2-7,CASSWTGETRAYEQYF,TGTGCCAGCAGCTGGACAGGGGAAACTAGAGCCTACGAGCAGTACTTC
TRBV18,few,.,TRBJ2-7,CASSQDSARAYEQYF,TGTGCCAGCTCCCAAGACAGCGCTAGAGCCTACGAGCAGTACTTC
TRBV9,.,TRBD1,TRBJ2-5,CASSIDRGGETQYF,TGTGCCAGCAGCATAGACAGGGGCGGAGAGACCCAGTACTTC
TRBV28,few,.,TRBJ1-6,CASSFLKSPLHF,TGTGCCAGCAGTTTTCTGAAATCACCCCTCCACTTT
TRBV4-3,.,TRBD2,TRBJ2-7,CASSRSSGGPYEQYF,TGCGCCAGCAGCCGATCTAGCGGAGGACCCTACGAGCAGTACTTC
TRBV27,many,.,TRBJ2-5,CASSPLFPDGALETQYF,TGTGCCAGCAGTCCCCTGTTCCCGGACGGAGCTCTAGAGACCCAGTACTTC
TRBV7-9,.,.,TRBJ2-7,CAGGRVESSYEQYF,TGTGCCGGCGGACGGGTGGAGTCAAGCTACGAGCAGTACTTC
TRBV19,few,.,TRBJ1-2,CASSHGQSGYTF,TGTGCCAGTAGCCACGGACAGTCTGGCTACACCTTC
TRBV28,many,.,TRBJ2-4,CASSSGDGRSQYF,TGTGCCAGCAGTTCCGGGGACGGACGCTCTCAGTACTTC
TRBV6-6,many,.,TRBJ1-6,CASSYSTRPALHF,TGTGCCAGCAGTTACTCGACGCGACCGGCCCTCCACTTT
TRBV19,.,TRBD1,TRBJ1-5,CASGNRGDQPQHF,TGTGCCAGTGGGAACAGGGGGGATCAGCCCCAGCATTTT
TRBV30,.,.,TRBJ1-1,CAWSALQGFVEAFF,TGTGCCTGGAGTGCCCTACAGGGTTTTGTTGAAGCTTTCTTT
TRBV10-3,.,TRBD2,TRBJ2-5,CAISASGSTETQYF,TGTGCCATCAGTGCTAGCGGGAGTACGGAGACCCAGTACTTC
TRBV7-9,few,.,TRBJ2-2,CASRQSNTGELFF,TGTGCCAGCCGTCAGTCGAACACCGGGGAGCTGTTTTTT
TRBV7-9,.,TRBD1,TRBJ1-6,CASGLHDLRTGLVNSPLHF,TGTGCCAGCGGCCTCCATGACCTTCGGACAGGGTTGGTGAATTCACCCCTCCACTTT
TRBV7-2,.,TRBD2,TRBJ2-7,CASSFASGTSVYEQYF,TGTGCCAGCAGCTTCGCTTCCGGGACTAGCGTCTACGAGCAGTACTTC
TRBV5-1,many,TRBD1,TRBJ2-3,CATRDRPVDTQYF,TGCGCCACCAGGGACAGACCGGTCGATACGCAGTATTTT
TRBV6-4,.,TRBD2,TRBJ2-2,CASSEATGTSGTGELFF,TGTGCCAGCAGTGAAGCCACCGGGACTAGCGGTACCGGGGAGCTGTTTTTT
TRBV15,many,TRBD1,TRBJ2-7,CATSRGTGAFSYEQYF,TGTGCCACCAGCAGAGGAACAGGGGCCTTCTCCTACGAGCAGTACTTC
TRBV20-1,few,.,TRBJ1-2,CSAPYGYTF,TGCAGTGCTCCATATGGCTACACCTTC
TRBV18,few,.,TRBJ1-3,CASSPAGTSGNTIYF,TGTGCCAGCTCACCAGCCGGGACCTCTGGAAACACCATATATTTT
TRBV5-1,.,.,TRBJ2-6,CASSLYGGSGANVLTF,TGCGCCAGCAGCTTGTACGGCGGGTCTGGGGCCAACGTCCTGACTTTC
TRBV6-5,few,.,TRBJ2-7,CASSYSQAGYEQYF,TGTGCCAGCAGTTACTCCCAAGCCGGCTACGAGCAGTACTTC
TRBV28,many,.,TRBJ2-5,CASSFFGRGKETQYF,TGTGCCAGCAGTTTTTTCGGAAGGGGAAAAGAGACCCAGTACTTC
TRBV27,few,.,TRBJ2-2,CASSLIKTGNTGELFF,TGTGCCAGCAGTTTAATCAAGACAGGGAACACCGGGGAGCTGTTTTTT
TRBV10-3,many,.,TRBJ1-1,CAISEYRQAENTEAFF,TGTGCCATCAGTGAATACCGACAGGCCGAGAACACTGAAGCTTTCTTT
TRBV11-2,few,.,TRBJ1-1,CASSFQGQPNTEAFF,TGTGCCAGCAGCTTCCAAGGACAGCCGAACACTGAAGCTTTCTTT
TRBV19,.,.,TRBJ1-1,CASSMIGRNTEAFF,TGTGCCAGTAGTATGATCGGCAGGAACACTGAAGCTTTCTTT
TRBV10-3,.,.,TRBJ2-2,CAISERPGGTGELFF,TGTGCCATCAGTGAGAGGCCCGGGGGCACCGGGGAGCTGTTTTTT
TRBV7-2,many,.,TRBJ2-2,CASSPGRPGELFF,TGTGCCAGCAGCCCAGGTCGTCCCGGGGAGCTGTTTTTT
TRBV3-1,.,.,TRBJ2-2,CASSQGRGLSSGELFF,TGTGCCAGCAGCCAAGGAAGGGGACTCTCCTCGGGGGAGCTGTTTTTT
TRBV30,many,TRBD2,TRBJ2-7,CARGLAGSWGEQYF,TGTGCCCGGGGACTAGCGGGCTCATGGGGGGAGCAGTACTTC